Listed below are T cell receptor beta chains from one sample, sequenced in a study of spatial heterogeneity in lung cancer. TCRdb fed the 5' RACE reads into MiXCR, producing one record per CDR3 protein. The data contain more than 40,000 distinct CDR3 sequences, under 25% of them seen just once; the ten biggest clones take up 6.5% to 9%. Sequenced material: PBMCs, taken at follow-up. These receptors all come from a female donor with early-stage non-small cell lung cancer. Both conserved end residues are part of each CDR3. D genes are given only for firm matches. Part of the rows lack a size; the others show once, few, many or a class for expanded clones.

CDR3,DNA,D,size,J,V
CASSLGGGAAETQYF,TGTGCTAGCAGCTTAGGTGGGGGGGCCGCGGAGACCCAGTACTTC,-,few,TRBJ2-5,TRBV7-7
CSARARAQSGNTIYF,TGCAGTGCTAGAGCGAGGGCGCAGTCTGGAAACACCATATATTTT,-,many,TRBJ1-3,TRBV20-1
CASSAGTGFRTEAFF,TGTGCCAGCAGCGCCGGGACAGGCTTTCGGACTGAAGCTTTCTTT,TRBD1,many,TRBJ1-1,TRBV11-2
CAITSSREYGYTF,TGTGCCATCACCTCCTCGCGCGAGTATGGCTACACCTTC,-,-,TRBJ1-2,TRBV10-3
CSASPGGTYEQFF,TGCAGTGCTTCACCCGGAGGGACATATGAGCAGTTCTTC,-,many,TRBJ2-1,TRBV20-1
CASSLQPVGYEQYF,TGTGCCAGCAGCTTACAGCCAGTAGGGTACGAGCAGTACTTC,-,few,TRBJ2-7,TRBV7-2
CASSPLRGTVYGYTF,TGTGCCAGCAGCCCACTACGCGGGACAGTGTATGGCTACACCTTC,TRBD1,-,TRBJ1-2,TRBV7-3
CSVSSGANTEAFF,TGCAGCGTTTCCTCAGGTGCCAACACTGAAGCTTTCTTT,-,-,TRBJ1-1,TRBV29-1
CASSNPDRGTYNEQFF,TGCGCCAGCAGTAACCCGGACAGGGGTACCTACAATGAGCAGTTCTTC,TRBD1,few,TRBJ2-1,TRBV10-2
CASSRQVVVNTEAFF,TGTGCCAGCAGTAGACAGGTAGTGGTGAACACTGAAGCTTTCTTT,-,few,TRBJ1-1,TRBV6-1
CASSGLASAGELFF,TGCGCCAGCAGCGGACTAGCATCGGCGGGGGAGCTGTTTTTT,TRBD2,few,TRBJ2-2,TRBV5-1
CASSIRAGRRGDYEQYF,TGTGCCAGTAGTATTCGGGCGGGTCGGCGGGGGGACTACGAGCAGTACTTC,TRBD2,many,TRBJ2-7,TRBV19
CASGQGRRQPQHF,TGTGCCAGTGGACAGGGAAGAAGACAGCCCCAGCATTTT,TRBD1,many,TRBJ1-5,TRBV19
CASSFSGYEQYF,TGTGCCAGCAGCTTCAGTGGCTACGAGCAGTACTTC,-,-,TRBJ2-7,TRBV5-4
CASSLFSGSTDTQYF,TGTGCCAGCAGCTTGTTTAGCGGAAGCACAGATACGCAGTATTTT,-,-,TRBJ2-3,TRBV5-6
CASSISSAAGPTDTQYF,TGTGCCAGTAGTATTTCGTCAGCGGCGGGGCCCACAGATACGCAGTATTTT,-,-,TRBJ2-3,TRBV19
CASLKSMNTEAFF,TGTGCCAGCCTCAAGTCCATGAACACTGAAGCTTTCTTT,-,many,TRBJ1-1,TRBV6-1
CASSPGWGQGEQFF,TGTGCCAGCAGCCCGGGGTGGGGGCAGGGGGAGCAGTTCTTC,-,many,TRBJ2-1,TRBV7-2
CATSRDWEQPQHF,TGTGCCACCAGCAGAGATTGGGAGCAGCCCCAGCATTTT,-,few,TRBJ1-5,TRBV15
CASRHDTDTQYF,TGTGCCAGCAGGCACGACACAGATACGCAGTATTTT,-,-,TRBJ2-3,TRBV7-8
CASSFQGAYNEQFF,TGCGCCAGCAGCTTCCAGGGTGCCTACAATGAGCAGTTCTTC,-,many,TRBJ2-1,TRBV5-1
CARGGQRPPCEQFF,TGCGCCAGGGGGGGGCAGAGGCCCCCCTGTGAGCAGTTCTTC,-,-,TRBJ2-1,TRBV23-1
CASSPGRDYGYTF,TGTGCCAGCAGCCCAGGCAGGGATTATGGCTACACCTTC,-,many,TRBJ1-2,TRBV6-6
CASSGLQGTGANVLTF,TGTGCCAGTAGTGGACTACAGGGGACCGGGGCCAACGTCCTGACTTTC,-,many,TRBJ2-6,TRBV19
CASSQISYLSDTQYF,TGTGCCAGCAGCCAAATCAGCTACCTATCAGATACGCAGTATTTT,-,few,TRBJ2-3,TRBV11-2
CSARTGSYSGNTIYF,TGCAGCGCGAGGACAGGGTCATACTCTGGAAACACCATATATTTT,TRBD1,many,TRBJ1-3,TRBV29-1
CASSERGGPLSYNEQFF,TGTGCCAGCAGCGAGAGAGGGGGCCCCCTTTCTTACAATGAGCAGTTCTTC,TRBD1,many,TRBJ2-1,TRBV9
CASSFRREGYNEQFF,TGTGCCAGCAGCTTTCGGCGGGAGGGATACAATGAGCAGTTCTTC,TRBD2,few,TRBJ2-1,TRBV7-8
CASSPSGETEAFF,TGTGCCAGCAGCCCCTCGGGGGAGACTGAAGCTTTCTTT,-,many,TRBJ1-1,TRBV7-3
CASQQGADTQYF,TGTGCCAGTCAACAGGGGGCAGATACGCAGTATTTT,TRBD1,-,TRBJ2-3,TRBV27